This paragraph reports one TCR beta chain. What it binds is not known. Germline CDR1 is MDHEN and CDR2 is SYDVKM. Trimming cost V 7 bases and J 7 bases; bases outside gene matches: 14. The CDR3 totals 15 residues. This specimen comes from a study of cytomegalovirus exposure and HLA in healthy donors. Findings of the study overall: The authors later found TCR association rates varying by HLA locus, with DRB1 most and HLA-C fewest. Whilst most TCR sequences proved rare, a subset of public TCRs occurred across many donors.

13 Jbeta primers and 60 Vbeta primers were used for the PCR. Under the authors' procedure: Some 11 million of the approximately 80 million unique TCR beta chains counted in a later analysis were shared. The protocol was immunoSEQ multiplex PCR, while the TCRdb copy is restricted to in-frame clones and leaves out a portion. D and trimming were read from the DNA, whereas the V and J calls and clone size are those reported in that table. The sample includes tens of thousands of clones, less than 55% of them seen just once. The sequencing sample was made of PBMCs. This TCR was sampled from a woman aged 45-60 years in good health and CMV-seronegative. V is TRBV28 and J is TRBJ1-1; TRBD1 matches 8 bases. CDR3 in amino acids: CASTPRGQGTLEAFF. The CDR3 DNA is TGTGCCAGCACCCCGCGAGGACAGGGCACCCTTGAAGCTTTCTTT.